The T cell receptor (beta chain) described here comes from a study of OX40 agonist ivuxolimab in advanced cancers. For the study in its entirety: The costimulatory receptor OX40 (CD134) was targeted by ivuxolimab, a fully human IgG2 agonistic monoclonal antibody. Intravenous ivuxolimab was administered to patients every 2 weeks at six dose levels: 0.01, 0.1, 0.3, 1.5, 3 and 10 mg/kg. Of the 50 to 55 dose-escalation patients, hepatocellular carcinoma was present in around 19, melanoma in about 15, renal cell carcinoma in 9 and head and neck cancer in 9. A male proportion of 70% to 90% and a mean age of roughly 55 years, ranging from 23 to 79, were recorded for the dose-escalation cohort. Patients were allowed to have had prior anti-PD-1, anti-PD-L1 or anti-CTLA-4 therapy, and 30% to 40% of the dose-escalation patients had previously received checkpoint inhibitors. Partial responses were achieved by three dose-escalation patients, of whom one had hepatocellular carcinoma and two had cutaneous melanoma. Peripheral TCRbeta sequencing was intended to test whether TCR sequence diversity was altered and clonal T-cell expansion was caused by ivuxolimab. The paper covers the monotherapy dose-escalation part of the phase I ivuxolimab trial, which included N of about 50 patients.

What the work shows at the level of the full study, not this receptor alone: In partial responders in the 0.1-3.0 mg/kg groups, normalized peripheral clonal expansion was found to be among the lowest, especially among CD8+ T cells. Low levels of normalized T-cell clonal expansion were also seen in some patients who did not respond. After ivuxolimab, CD8+ T cells had more expanded clones than CD4+ T cells on average. At doses of 0.1 to 3.0 mg/kg, clonal expansion of both CD4+ and CD8+ blood T cells was observed from baseline to week 6. The antigen specificity of the clonally expanded peripheral T cells was not determined.

Worth noting for this clone: There is no known antigen for this receptor. Base qualities are not provided; no much larger clone lies one nucleotide away.

Patients with a history of autoimmune disease or receiving systemic immunosuppression were excluded from the trial. Peripheral blood for TCR sequencing was drawn from every dose cohort at baseline, at cycle 4 day 1 and at cycle 7 day 1. The samples were drawn from a first-in-human, open-label, multicenter phase I dose-escalation trial of ivuxolimab. Adults with locally advanced or metastatic head and neck squamous cell, hepatocellular, melanoma or renal cell carcinoma were enrolled in the trial. CD4+ and CD8+ T cells were sorted separately from peripheral blood before TCR sequencing. To sequence the TCRbeta CDR3 region, genomic DNA was isolated from the sorted cells. The immunoSEQ Assay was used for sequencing of TCRbeta CDR3 regions. TCRdb provides this immuneACCESS table in a form limited to in-frame rearrangements. Some clones are lacking; in checked studies, under half of them reflect an unresolved V gene, and why the rest are absent is not known. The sample contains tens of thousands of clones, approximately 86% of them found a single time. 15% to 20% of the sample is taken by the ten largest.

The sequence was collected from an adult with an advanced solid tumor such as melanoma, head and neck, liver or kidney cancer. Sequenced material: CD4+ or CD8+ T cells sorted from blood, taken in a trial of the OX40 agonist ivuxolimab.

The bases are TGTGCCAGCAGCCCCCCTGCGAGGGATGAGCAGTTCTTC. This gives the protein CASSPPARDEQFF. The chain links TRBV11-2 with TRBJ2-1; perhaps TRBD2 is the D gene, with 5 bases matching. The CDR3 covers 13 residues, taking in both the cysteine and the phenylalanine. Of the read, only the CDR3 DNA is kept; its 39 bases are in frame from base 1. V is cut by 5 bases and J by 8 bases, and the space between the germline ends is 13 bases. CDR1 is given as SGHAT and CDR2 as FQNNGV, both from the germline V gene.